These T cell receptor beta chains were read from a single sample in a study of blood T cell repertoires in COVID-19. TCRdb's table, derived via immunoSEQ multiplex PCR, lists solely in-frame clones and lacks some. The repertoire holds about 95,000 clones, with roughly 79% as singletons. The specimen was peripheral blood. The receptors stem from an elderly man with COVID-19, enrolled during active disease. CDR3s include the opening cysteine and the closing phenylalanine or tryptophan. The D gene is left open where the match is weak. The size field is filled for only some rows; it gives once, few, many or a size class.

TRBD1	TRBJ1-3	TRBV7-8	-	TGTGCCAGCAGCTTAGTCGGCAGGGGGTCTGGCACCATATATTTT	CASSLVGRGSGTIYF
TRBD2	TRBJ2-3	TRBV3-1/TRBV3-2	-	TGTGCCAGCAGCCAAGAAGCGGGACTAGCGGGGGGCACAGATACGCAGTATTTT	CASSQEAGLAGGTDTQYF
-	TRBJ2-3	TRBV5-6	once	TGTGCCAGCAGCTTACTCCCAGATACGCAGTATTTT	CASSLLPDTQYF
-	TRBJ2-7	TRBV14	-	TGTGCCAGCAGTCAAACAGGGCTATGGCAGTACTTC	CASSQTGLWQYF
TRBD1	TRBJ1-2	TRBV28	-	TGTGCCAGCAGTCCCAGGGGGCAAAGCTATGGCTACACCTTC	CASSPRGQSYGYTF
-	TRBJ1-6	TRBV20-1	-	TGCAGTGCTAGTTCGCAGGGCACTGGTTCACCCCTCCACTTT	CSASSQGTGSPLHF
TRBD1	TRBJ1-2	TRBV5-5	-	TGTGCCAGCAGCTTAACAGGGGGCGCAACTTATGGCTACACCTTC	CASSLTGGATYGYTF
-	TRBJ1-2	TRBV12-3/TRBV12-4	-	TGTGCCAGCAGTTATGACAGCTATGGCTACACCTTC	CASSYDSYGYTF
TRBD2	TRBJ2-5	TRBV6-5	-	TGTGCCAGCAGTTCTCAAGCGGGACCGGAGACCCAGTACTTC	CASSSQAGPETQYF
TRBD2	TRBJ2-2	TRBV25-1	-	TGTGCCAGCAGTCCTTTAGCGGGAGCGAACACCGGGGAGCTGTTTTTT	CASSPLAGANTGELFF
-	TRBJ2-7	TRBV20-1	-	TGCAGTGCCAATATCGGCTACGAGCAGTACTTC	CSANIGYEQYF
TRBD2	TRBJ2-1	TRBV5-1	-	TGCGCCAGCAGCTTGGGACTAGCGGGGCAGGCTGGGAATGAGCAGTTCTTC	CASSLGLAGQAGNEQFF
TRBD1	TRBJ1-4	TRBV4-1	-	TGCGCCAGCAGCCCCGGGACAGGAGCAGAAAAACTGTTTTTT	CASSPGTGAEKLFF
-	TRBJ2-5	TRBV6-5	-	TGTGCCAGCAACAGGGTCCACTCGTACCAAGAGACCCAGTACTTC	CASNRVHSYQETQYF
TRBD2	TRBJ2-7	TRBV7-2	-	TGTGCCAGCAGCTTAGCCAGGACTAGCGGGGTGAACGAGCAGTACTTC	CASSLARTSGVNEQYF
-	TRBJ2-1	TRBV4-1	-	TGCGCCAGCAGCCCGGGGGGCGCGAGGTACAATGAGCAGTTCTTC	CASSPGGARYNEQFF
TRBD2	TRBJ2-7	TRBV19	-	TGTGCCAGTAGTATACAGGGGGGGACTAGCGGGAGTACGTACGAGCAGTACTTC	CASSIQGGTSGSTYEQYF
-	TRBJ1-5	TRBV19	-	TGTGCCAGTAGTACAGCGCAAGGATCGTGGTCCAGCAATCAGCCCCAGCATTTT	CASSTAQGSWSSNQPQHF
TRBD2	TRBJ2-5	TRBV5-6	once	TGTGCCAGCAGCTTGCGGCTAGCGGGGGGTATTTACTTC	CASSLRLAGGIYF
-	TRBJ2-7	TRBV9	-	TGTGCCAGCAGCCCCAGAGGCGGGAACGACTACGAGCAGTACTTC	CASSPRGGNDYEQYF
-	TRBJ2-1	TRBV9	once	-	CASSVGGGTPVF
TRBD1	TRBJ1-4	TRBV5-1	-	TGCGCCAGCAGCGTCGACAGGGACCATGAAAAACTGTTTTTT	CASSVDRDHEKLFF
-	TRBJ2-3	TRBV30	few	TGTGCCTGGAGTGACGAGGGGGGGCACGGAGATACGCAGTATTTT	CAWSDEGGHGDTQYF
-	TRBJ2-1	TRBV9	-	TGTGCCAGCAGCGTATCGAGTCTCCACAATGAGCAGTTCTTC	CASSVSSLHNEQFF
TRBD2	TRBJ2-3	TRBV5-4	-	TGTGCCAGCAGCTTGGGGGCTAGCGGGGAAGCAGATACGCAGTATTTT	CASSLGASGEADTQYF
TRBD2	TRBJ2-7	TRBV7-2	-	TGTGCCAGCAGCCGGGCGGGAGGGCCCTTCGAGCAGTACTTC	CASSRAGGPFEQYF
-	TRBJ1-2	TRBV19	-	TGTGCCAGTAGTAACGACCGACAGAGGGGCTACACCTTC	CASSNDRQRGYTF
TRBD1	TRBJ2-1	TRBV11-3	-	TGTGCCAGCAGCTTAGGGGGGACAGGGTACAATGAGCAGTTCTTC	CASSLGGTGYNEQFF
TRBD1	TRBJ2-5	TRBV6-6	-	TGTGCCAGCAGGTGGCAGGGGGAAGAGACCCAGTACTTC	CASRWQGEETQYF
-	TRBJ1-2	TRBV30	-	TGTGCCTGCAGAAGAACACAGGGAGACCCGTATGGCTACACCTTC	CACRRTQGDPYGYTF
-	TRBJ2-5	TRBV4-1	-	TGCGCCAGCAGTGAGTATCACGGAGAGACCCAGTACTTC	CASSEYHGETQYF
-	TRBJ1-1	TRBV4-1	-	TGCGCCAGCAGTAGAGACACTGAAGCTTTCTTT	CASSRDTEAFF
-	TRBJ1-2	TRBV7-9	few	TGTGCCAGCAGCTTAGAGGTGGGGGCGAGGACTAACTATGGCTACACCTTC	CASSLEVGARTNYGYTF
-	TRBJ2-6	TRBV27	-	TGTGCCAGCAAACCTGTAGACTCTGGGGCCAACGTCCTGACTTTC	CASKPVDSGANVLTF
-	TRBJ1-2	TRBV28	-	TGTGCCAGCAGTTTGGGCAGGGGTTATGGCTACACCTTC	CASSLGRGYGYTF
-	TRBJ1-2	TRBV21-1	-	TGTGCCAGCAGCTTCCGGACAGGGGGGTCTAACTATGGCTACACCTTC	CASSFRTGGSNYGYTF
-	TRBJ1-3	TRBV5-1	-	TGCGCCAGCAGCTTGGCCCAGGGAGGTGGAAACACCATATATTTT	CASSLAQGGGNTIYF
TRBD1	TRBJ2-7	TRBV27	-	TGTGCCAGCAGGACAGGGGGCGACCCCGTCTACGAGCAGTACTTC	CASRTGGDPVYEQYF